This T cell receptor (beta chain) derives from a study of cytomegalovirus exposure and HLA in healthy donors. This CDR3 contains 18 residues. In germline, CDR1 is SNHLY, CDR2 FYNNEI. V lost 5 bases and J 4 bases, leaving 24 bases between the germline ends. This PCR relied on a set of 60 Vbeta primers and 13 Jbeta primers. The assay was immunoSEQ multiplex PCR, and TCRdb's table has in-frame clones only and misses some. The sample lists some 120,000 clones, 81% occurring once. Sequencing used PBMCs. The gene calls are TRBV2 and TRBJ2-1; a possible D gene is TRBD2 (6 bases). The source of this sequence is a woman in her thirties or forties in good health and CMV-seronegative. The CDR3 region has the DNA TGTGCCAGCAGTCCCGAACCTGGGGGAGGCTCGTTATACAATGAGCAGTTCTTC. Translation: CASSPEPGGGSLYNEQFF.